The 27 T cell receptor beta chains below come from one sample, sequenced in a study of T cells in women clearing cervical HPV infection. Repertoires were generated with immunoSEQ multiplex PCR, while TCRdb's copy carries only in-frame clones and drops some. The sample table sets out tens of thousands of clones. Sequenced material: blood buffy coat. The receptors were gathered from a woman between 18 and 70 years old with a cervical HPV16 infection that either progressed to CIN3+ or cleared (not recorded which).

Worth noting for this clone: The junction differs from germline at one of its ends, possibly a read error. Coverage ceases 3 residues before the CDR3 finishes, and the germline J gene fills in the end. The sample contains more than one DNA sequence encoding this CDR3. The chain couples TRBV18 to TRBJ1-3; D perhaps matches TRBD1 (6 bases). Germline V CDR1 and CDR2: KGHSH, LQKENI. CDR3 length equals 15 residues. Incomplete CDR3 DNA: TGTGCCAGCTCACCACCTGTAATCCAGGGGAACACG. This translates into CASSPPVIQGNT. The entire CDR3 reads CASSPPVIQGNTIYF.

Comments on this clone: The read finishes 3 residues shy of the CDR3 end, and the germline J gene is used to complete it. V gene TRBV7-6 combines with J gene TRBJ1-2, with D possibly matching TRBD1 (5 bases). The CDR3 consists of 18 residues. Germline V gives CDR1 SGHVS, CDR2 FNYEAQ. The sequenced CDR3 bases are TGTGCCAGCAGCCTAGGGACTAGCGGGATCAGCTCCTACAATGAC. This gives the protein CASSLGTSGISSYND. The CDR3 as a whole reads CASSLGTSGISSYNDYTF.

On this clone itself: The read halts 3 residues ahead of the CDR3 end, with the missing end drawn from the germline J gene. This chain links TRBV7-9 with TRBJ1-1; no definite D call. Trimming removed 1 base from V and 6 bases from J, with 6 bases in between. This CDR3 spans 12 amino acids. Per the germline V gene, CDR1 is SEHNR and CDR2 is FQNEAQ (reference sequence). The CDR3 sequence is CASSLGHAEAFF. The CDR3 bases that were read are TGTGCCAGCAGCTTAGGGCACGCTGAA.

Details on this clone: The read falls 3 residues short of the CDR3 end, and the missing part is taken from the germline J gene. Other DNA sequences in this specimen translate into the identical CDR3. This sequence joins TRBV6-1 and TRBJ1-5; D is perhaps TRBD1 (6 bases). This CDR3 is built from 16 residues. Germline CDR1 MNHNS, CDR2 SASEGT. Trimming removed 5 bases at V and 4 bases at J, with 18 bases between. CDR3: CASSQEYREGNQPQHF. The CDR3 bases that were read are TGTGCCAGCAGTCAAGAGTACAGGGAAGGTAATCAGCCC.

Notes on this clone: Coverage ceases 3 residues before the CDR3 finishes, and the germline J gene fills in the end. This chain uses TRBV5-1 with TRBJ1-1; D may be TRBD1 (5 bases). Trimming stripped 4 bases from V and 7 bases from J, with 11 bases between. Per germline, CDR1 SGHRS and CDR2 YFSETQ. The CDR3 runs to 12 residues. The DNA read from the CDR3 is TGCGCCAGCAGCGGTCAGGGAATTGAA. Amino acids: CASSGQGIE. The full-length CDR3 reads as CASSGQGIEAFF.

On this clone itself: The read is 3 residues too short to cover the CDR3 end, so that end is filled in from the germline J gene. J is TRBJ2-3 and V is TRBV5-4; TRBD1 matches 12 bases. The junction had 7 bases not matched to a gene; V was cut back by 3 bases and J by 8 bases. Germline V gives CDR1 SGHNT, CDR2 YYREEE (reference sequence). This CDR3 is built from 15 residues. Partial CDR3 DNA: TGTGCCAGCAGCTCCCGGGACAGGGGGCAGGGTACG. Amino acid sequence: CASSSRDRGQGT. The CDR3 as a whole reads CASSSRDRGQGTQYF.

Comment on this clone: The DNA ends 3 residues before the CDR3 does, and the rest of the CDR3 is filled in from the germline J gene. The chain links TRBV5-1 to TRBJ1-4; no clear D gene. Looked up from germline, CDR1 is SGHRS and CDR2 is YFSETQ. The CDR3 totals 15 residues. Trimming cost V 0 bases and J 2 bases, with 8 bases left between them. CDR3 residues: CASSLALGTNEKLFF. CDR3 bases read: TGCGCCAGCAGCTTGGCCTTAGGGACTAATGAAAAA.

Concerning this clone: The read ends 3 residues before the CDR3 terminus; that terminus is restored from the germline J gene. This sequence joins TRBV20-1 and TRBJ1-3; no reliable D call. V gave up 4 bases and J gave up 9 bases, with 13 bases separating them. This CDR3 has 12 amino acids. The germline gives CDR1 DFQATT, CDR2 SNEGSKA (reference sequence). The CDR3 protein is CSAIGPSGTIYF. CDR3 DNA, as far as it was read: TGCAGTGCTATCGGCCCCTCGGGCACC.

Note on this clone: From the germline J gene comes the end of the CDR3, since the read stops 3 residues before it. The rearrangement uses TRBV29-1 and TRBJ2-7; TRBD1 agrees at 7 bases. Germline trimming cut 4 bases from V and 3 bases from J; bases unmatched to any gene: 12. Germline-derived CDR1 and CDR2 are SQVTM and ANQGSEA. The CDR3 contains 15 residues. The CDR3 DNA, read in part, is TGCAGCGTTGGGGTAACGGACAGGAGAGACTACGAG. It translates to CSVGVTDRRDYE. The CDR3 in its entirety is CSVGVTDRRDYEQYF.

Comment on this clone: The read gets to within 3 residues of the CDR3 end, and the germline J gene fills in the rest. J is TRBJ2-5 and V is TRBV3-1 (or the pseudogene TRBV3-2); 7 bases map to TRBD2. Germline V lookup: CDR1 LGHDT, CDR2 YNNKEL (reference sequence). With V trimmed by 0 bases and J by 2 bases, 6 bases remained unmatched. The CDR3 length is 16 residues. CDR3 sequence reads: CASSQERLAVQETQYF. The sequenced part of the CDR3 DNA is TGTGCCAGCAGCCAAGAGCGGCTAGCGGTACAAGAGACC.

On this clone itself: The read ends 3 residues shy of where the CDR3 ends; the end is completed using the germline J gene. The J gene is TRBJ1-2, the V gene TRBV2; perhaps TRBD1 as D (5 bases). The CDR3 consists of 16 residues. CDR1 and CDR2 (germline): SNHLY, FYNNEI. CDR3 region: CASSAMGLAGAGDYTF. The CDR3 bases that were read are TGTGCCAGCAGCGCGATGGGACTAGCGGGAGCCGGCGAC.

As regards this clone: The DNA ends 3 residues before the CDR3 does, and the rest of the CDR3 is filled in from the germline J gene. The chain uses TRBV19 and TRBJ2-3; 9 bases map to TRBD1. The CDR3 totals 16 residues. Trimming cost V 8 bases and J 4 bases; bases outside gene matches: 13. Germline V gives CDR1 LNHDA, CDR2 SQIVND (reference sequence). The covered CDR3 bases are TGTGCCAGTGCTACCCGGGACAGGGTTAGTCCAGATACG. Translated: CASATRDRVSPDT. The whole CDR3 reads CASATRDRVSPDTQYF.

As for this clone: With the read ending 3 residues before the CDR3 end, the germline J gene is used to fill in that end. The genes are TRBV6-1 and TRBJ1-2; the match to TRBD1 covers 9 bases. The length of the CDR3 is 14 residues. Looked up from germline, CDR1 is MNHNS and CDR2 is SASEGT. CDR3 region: CASSEGTGEDDYTF. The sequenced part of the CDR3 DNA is TGTGCCAGCAGTGAAGGGACAGGGGAGGACGAC.

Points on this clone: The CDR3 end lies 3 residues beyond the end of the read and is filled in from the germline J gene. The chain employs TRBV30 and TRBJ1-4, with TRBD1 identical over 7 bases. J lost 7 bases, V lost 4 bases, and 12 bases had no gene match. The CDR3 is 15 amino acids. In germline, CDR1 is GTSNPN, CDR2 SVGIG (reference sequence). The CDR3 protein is CAWTRKQSGGEKLFF. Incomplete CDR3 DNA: TGTGCCTGGACCCGTAAGCAGTCAGGGGGTGAAAAA. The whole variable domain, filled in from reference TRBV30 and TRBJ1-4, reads SQTIHQWPATLVQPVGSPLSLECTVEGTSNPNLYWYRQAAGRGLQLLFYSVGIGQISSEVPQNLSASRPQDRQFILSSKKLLLSDSGFYLCAWTRKQSGGEKLFFGSGTQLSVL.

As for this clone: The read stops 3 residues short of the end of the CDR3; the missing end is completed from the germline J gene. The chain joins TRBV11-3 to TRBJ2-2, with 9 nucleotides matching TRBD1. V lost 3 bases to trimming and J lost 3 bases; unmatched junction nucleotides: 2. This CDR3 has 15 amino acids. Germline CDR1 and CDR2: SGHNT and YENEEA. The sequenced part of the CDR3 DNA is TGTGCCAGCAGCTTTCGACAGGGGGACACCGGGGAG. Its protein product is CASSFRQGDTGE. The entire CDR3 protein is CASSFRQGDTGELFF. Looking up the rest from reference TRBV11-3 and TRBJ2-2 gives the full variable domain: EAGVVQSPRYKIIEKKQPVAFWCNPISGHNTLYWYLQNLGQGPELLIRYENEEAVDDSQLPKDRFSAERLKGVDSTLKIQPAELGDSAVYLCASSFRQGDTGELFFGEGSRLTVL.

CDR3 loop: CASSLESVYGYTF. The CDR3 bases that were read are TGTGCCAGCAGCTTAGAAAGCGTCTATGGC. The rearrangement uses TRBV11-2 and TRBJ1-2, with D uncertain. The CDR3 is cut off 3 residues early in the read; its end comes from the germline J gene. V was pared by 0 bases and J by 4 bases, with 6 bases between. The germline V gene has CDR1 SGHAT and CDR2 FQNNGV. CDR3 length: 13 residues.

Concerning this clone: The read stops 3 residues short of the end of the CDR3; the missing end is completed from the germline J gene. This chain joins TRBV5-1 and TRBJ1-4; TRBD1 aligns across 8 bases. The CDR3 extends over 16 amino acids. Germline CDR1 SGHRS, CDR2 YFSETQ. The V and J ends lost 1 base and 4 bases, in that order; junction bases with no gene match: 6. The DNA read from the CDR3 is TGCGCCAGCAGCTTGCAGGGGGCAACGGTTAATGAAAAA. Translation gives CASSLQGATVNEK. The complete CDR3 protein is CASSLQGATVNEKLFF.

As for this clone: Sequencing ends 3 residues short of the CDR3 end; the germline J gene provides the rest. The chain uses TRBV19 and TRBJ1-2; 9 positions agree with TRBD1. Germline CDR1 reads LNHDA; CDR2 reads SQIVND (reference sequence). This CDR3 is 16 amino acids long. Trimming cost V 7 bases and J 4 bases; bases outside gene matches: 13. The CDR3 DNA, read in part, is TGTGCCAGTACCCTTATAACAGGGGGCGAAGGCTATGGC. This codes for CASTLITGGEGYG. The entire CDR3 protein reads CASTLITGGEGYGYTF.

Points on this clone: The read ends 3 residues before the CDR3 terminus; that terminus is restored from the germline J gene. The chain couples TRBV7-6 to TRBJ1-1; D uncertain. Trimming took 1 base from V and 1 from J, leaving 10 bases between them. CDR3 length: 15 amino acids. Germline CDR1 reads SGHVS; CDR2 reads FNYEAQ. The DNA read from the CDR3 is TGTGCCAGCAGCTTAGGGTTAGGGTCGAACACTGAA. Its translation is CASSLGLGSNTE. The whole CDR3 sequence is CASSLGLGSNTEAFF.

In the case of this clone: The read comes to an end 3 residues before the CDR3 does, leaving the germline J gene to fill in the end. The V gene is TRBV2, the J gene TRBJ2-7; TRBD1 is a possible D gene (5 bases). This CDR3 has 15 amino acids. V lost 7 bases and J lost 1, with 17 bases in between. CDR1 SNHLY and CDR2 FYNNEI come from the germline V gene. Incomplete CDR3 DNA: TGTGCCAGCATAGCCCAGGGTGGTCCTTCCTACGAG. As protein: CASIAQGGPSYE. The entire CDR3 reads CASIAQGGPSYEQYF. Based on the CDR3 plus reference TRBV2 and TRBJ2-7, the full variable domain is EPEVTQTPSHQVTQMGQEVILRCVPISNHLYFYWYRQILGQKVEFLVSFYNNEISEKSEIFDDQFSVERPDGSNFTLKIRSTKLEDSAMYFCASIAQGGPSYEQYFGPGTRLTVT.

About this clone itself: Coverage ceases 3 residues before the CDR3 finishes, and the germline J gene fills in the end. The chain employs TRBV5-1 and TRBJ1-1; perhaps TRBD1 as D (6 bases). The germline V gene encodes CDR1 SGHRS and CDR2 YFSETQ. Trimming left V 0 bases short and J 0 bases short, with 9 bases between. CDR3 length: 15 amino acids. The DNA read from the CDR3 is TGCGCCAGCAGCTTGGGGACAGATTTGAACACTGAA. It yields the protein CASSLGTDLNTE. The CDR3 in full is CASSLGTDLNTEAFF.

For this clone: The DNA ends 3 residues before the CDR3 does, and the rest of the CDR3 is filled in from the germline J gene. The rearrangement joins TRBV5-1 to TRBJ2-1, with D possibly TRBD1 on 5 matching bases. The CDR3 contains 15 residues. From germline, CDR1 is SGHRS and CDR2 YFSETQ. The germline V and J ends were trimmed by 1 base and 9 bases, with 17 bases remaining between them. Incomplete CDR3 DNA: TGCGCCAGCAGCTTGAGGGGCGGACCCGTGGGTGAG. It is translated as CASSLRGGPVGE. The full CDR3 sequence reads CASSLRGGPVGEQFF.

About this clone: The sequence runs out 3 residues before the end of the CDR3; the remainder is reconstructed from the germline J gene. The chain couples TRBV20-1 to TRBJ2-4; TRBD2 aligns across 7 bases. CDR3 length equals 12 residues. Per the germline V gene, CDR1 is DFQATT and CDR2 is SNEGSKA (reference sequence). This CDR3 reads CSAREGGDGQYF. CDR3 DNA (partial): TGCAGTGCTAGAGAGGGGGGGGATGGT.

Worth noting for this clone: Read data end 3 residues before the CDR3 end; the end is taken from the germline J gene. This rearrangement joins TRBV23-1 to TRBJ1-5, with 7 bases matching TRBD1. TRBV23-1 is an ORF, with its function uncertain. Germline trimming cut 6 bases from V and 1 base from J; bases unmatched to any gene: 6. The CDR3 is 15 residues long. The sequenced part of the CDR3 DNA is TGCGCCAGCAGCATACAGGGGAAAAGCAATCAGCCC. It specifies CASSIQGKSNQP. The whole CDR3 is CASSIQGKSNQPQHF.

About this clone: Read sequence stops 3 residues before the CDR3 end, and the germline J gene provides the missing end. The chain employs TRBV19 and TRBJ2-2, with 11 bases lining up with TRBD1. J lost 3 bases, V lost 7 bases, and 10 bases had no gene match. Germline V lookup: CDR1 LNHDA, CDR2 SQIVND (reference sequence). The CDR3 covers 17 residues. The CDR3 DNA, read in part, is TGTGCCAGTACCCGAACCCCGGGACAGGGGGACACCGGGGAG. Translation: CASTRTPGQGDTGE. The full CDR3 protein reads CASTRTPGQGDTGELFF.

CDR3 DNA, as far as it was read: TGTGCCAGCTCACCACCGAGCGAAGAGACA. Its translation is CASSPPSEET. From start to end, the CDR3 is CASSPPSEETAFF. This sequence joins TRBV18 and TRBJ1-1, with no clear D. Coverage ceases 3 residues before the CDR3 finishes, and the germline J gene fills in the end. The germline V gene has CDR1 KGHSH and CDR2 LQKENI. The CDR3 extends over 13 amino acids.

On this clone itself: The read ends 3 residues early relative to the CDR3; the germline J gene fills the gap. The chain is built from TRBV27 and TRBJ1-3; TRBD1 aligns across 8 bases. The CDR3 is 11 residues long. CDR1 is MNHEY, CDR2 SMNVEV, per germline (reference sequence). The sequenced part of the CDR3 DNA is TGTGCCAGCAGTTCCGGACAGGGA. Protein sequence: CASSSGQG. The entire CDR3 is CASSSGQGIYF.